A single sample is the source of the 21 T cell receptor beta chains below, sequenced in a study of T cells in Graves' hyperthyroidism and ophthalmopathy. Amplification of TCR beta CDR3 regions used RNA as the template. The TCR CDR3 first-round RT-PCR relied on the HTBI primer set. One entry per CDR3 protein, called by TCRdb with MiXCR from the multiplex PCR reads. The table records 250,000 to 300,000 distinct CDR3 sequences, around 15% of them present only once. Source material: blood. The receptors were sampled from a woman aged 40 to 50 with Graves' hyperthyroidism.

Worth noting for this clonotype: Being one base from a much bigger clone, this may be a read error. The genes are TRBV29-1 and TRBJ1-2; D gene uncertain. Germline V gives CDR1 SQVTM, CDR2 ANQGSEA. This CDR3 comprises 14 residues. Deletions cut 3 bases from V and 2 bases from J, with 13 bases between. CDR3 protein: CSVDPGGANYGYTF. The CDR3 nucleotides read TGCAGCGTTGACCCGGGCGGCGCGAACTATGGCTACACCTTC.

This clonotype appeared many times. The chain links TRBV15 to TRBJ2-3; 7 bases are a match to TRBD1. Trimming cost V 0 bases and J 6 bases; bases outside gene matches: 6. The CDR3 contains 15 residues. Germline assignment: CDR1 LNHNV and CDR2 YYDKDF (reference sequence). CDR3 nucleotides: TGTGCCACCAGCAGAGAGAGGGGGCAAAGGGATACGCAGTATTTT. The encoded protein is CATSRERGQRDTQYF.

The table lists this clonotype with many counts. In DNA, the CDR3 is TGTGCCAGCAGTGATCGGGCCCTCTCCCAGCATTTT. Translation gives CASSDRALSQHF. The chain combines TRBV2 with TRBJ1-5; no definite D call. Trimming took off 3 bases at V and 11 bases at J, with 11 bases between the two ends. This CDR3 is 12 amino acids long. Germline V gives CDR1 SNHLY, CDR2 FYNNEI.

This clonotype was found many times. The V gene is TRBV3-1, the J gene TRBJ2-5; weak D call: TRBD1 (6 bases). The V end lost 3 bases, the J end lost 3 bases, and 8 bases lay between the germline ends. The CDR3 runs 13 residues. Germline-derived CDR1 and CDR2 are LGHDT and YNNKEL (reference sequence). The CDR3 here is CASSQDSKETQYF. The CDR3 DNA is TGTGCCAGCAGCCAGGACAGCAAAGAGACCCAGTACTTC.

Ten or more counts support this clonotype. The rearrangement uses TRBV3-1 and TRBJ2-3; D gene unclear. This CDR3 spans 12 amino acids. Trimming stripped 0 bases from V and 4 bases from J, with 2 bases between. CDR1 LGHDT and CDR2 YNNKEL come from the germline V gene (reference sequence). The DNA of the CDR3 is TGTGCCAGCAGCCAAGATCCAGATACGCAGTATTTT. Its protein product is CASSQDPDTQYF.

This clonotype was counted at least ten times. This chain joins TRBV2 and TRBJ1-1; D is possibly TRBD1 (5 bases). CDR3 length: 13 amino acids. Germline loops: CDR1 SNHLY, CDR2 FYNNEI. Deletions cut 6 bases from V and 1 base from J, with 9 bases between. The CDR3 sequence: CASRQQENTEAFF. CDR3 coding DNA: TGTGCCAGCAGACAACAGGAGAACACTGAAGCTTTCTTT.

This clonotype was counted at least ten times. The chain joins TRBV7-9 to TRBJ2-5; D is perhaps TRBD1 (5 bases). Trimming cost V 2 bases and J 3 bases, with 7 bases left between them. CDR1 is SEHNR and CDR2 is FQNEAQ in the germline V gene (reference sequence). The CDR3 is 13 amino acids. CDR3 sequence reads: CASSLTREETQYF. CDR3 in DNA: TGTGCCAGCAGCTTAACCAGGGAAGAGACCCAGTACTTC.

There are many counts of this clonotype. The chain has TRBV24-1 and TRBJ2-1; 10 bases map to TRBD2. The J segment lost 4 bases and the V segment lost 3 bases, leaving 5 bases of the junction unmatched. Germline loops: CDR1 KGHDR, CDR2 SFDVKD. CDR3 size: 16 residues. The CDR3 is CATSDGSGRLYNEQFF. In nucleotides, the CDR3 is TGTGCCACCAGTGATGGTAGCGGGAGGCTTTACAATGAGCAGTTCTTC.

A few counts support this clonotype. CDR3: CASSLMTGLAGGASYNEQFF. CDR3 bases: TGTGCCAGCAGCTTAATGACGGGACTAGCGGGGGGTGCCTCCTACAATGAGCAGTTCTTC. The chain carries TRBV7-9 and TRBJ2-1, with 15 bases matching TRBD2. Germline lookup yields CDR1 SEHNR and CDR2 FQNEAQ (reference sequence). With V trimmed by 2 bases and J by 0 bases, 8 bases remained unmatched. The CDR3 is made up of 20 amino acids.

This clonotype appeared many times. The chain uses TRBV5-5 and TRBJ2-1; TRBD2 matches 13 bases. Trimming removed 4 bases from V and 10 bases from J; junction bases left unmatched: 11. Germline CDR1 is SGHKS and CDR2 is YYEKEE (reference sequence). The CDR3 loop spans 16 amino acids. CDR3 amino acids: CASSRGLAGPGEEQFF. The CDR3 nucleotides are TGTGCCAGCAGCCGGGGACTAGCGGGACCGGGGGAAGAGCAGTTCTTC.

This clonotype was seen many times. J is TRBJ2-7 and V is TRBV6-1; a possible D gene is TRBD2 (7 bases). The CDR3 extends over 15 amino acids. Germline CDR1 reads MNHNS; CDR2 reads SASEGT. With 3 bases removed from V and 2 bases from J, the gap between germline ends came to 14 bases. The DNA of the CDR3 is TGTGCCAGCAGTGAGGGGGGGACACCCACCTACGAGCAGTACTTC. Amino acids: CASSEGGTPTYEQYF.

The chain recombines TRBV5-1 with TRBJ1-4; D may be TRBD1 (5 bases). V gave up 0 bases and J gave up 7 bases, with 16 bases separating them. Germline V gives CDR1 SGHRS, CDR2 YFSETQ. This CDR3 spans 16 amino acids. DNA of the CDR3: TGCGCCAGCAGCTTGGGGTCCGGGGGAAAAGGTGAAAAACTGTTTTTT. This gives the protein CASSLGSGGKGEKLFF.

This clonotype was counted between two and nine times. The gene calls are TRBV7-8 and TRBJ2-1; no reliable D call. V lost 5 bases to trimming and J lost 4 bases, with 12 bases between them. Germline V CDR1 and CDR2: SGHVS, FQNEAQ. This CDR3 has 14 residues. The CDR3 DNA is TGTGCCAGCAGCCCGGATTTGGGGTACAATGAGCAGTTCTTC. It translates to CASSPDLGYNEQFF. The full variable domain, its missing parts supplied by reference TRBV7-8 and TRBJ2-1, is GAGVSQSPRYKVAKRGQDVALRCDPISGHVSLFWYQQALGQGPEFLTYFQNEAQLDKSGLPSDRFFAERPEGSVSTLKIQRTQQEDSAVYLCASSPDLGYNEQFFGPGTRLTVL.

This clonotype was seen many times. The chain links TRBV20-1 to TRBJ2-7, with TRBD2 identical over 9 bases. Trimming at V came to 2 bases and at J to 7 bases, leaving 6 bases not matched to a gene. Germline assignment: CDR1 DFQATT and CDR2 SNEGSKA (reference sequence). The CDR3 runs 13 residues. The CDR3 region has the DNA TGCAGTGCTAGATGGTCGCTAGCGGGAGAGCAGTACTTC. Translation: CSARWSLAGEQYF.

The V and J genes are TRBV5-1 and TRBJ1-2; possible D gene TRBD1, 6 bases. V was pared by 0 bases and J by 6 bases, with 12 bases between. CDR1 SGHRS and CDR2 YFSETQ come from the germline V gene. The CDR3 is made up of 14 amino acids. CDR3: CASSLDRAVDGYTF. The CDR3 DNA reads TGCGCCAGCAGCTTGGACAGGGCGGTTGATGGCTACACCTTC.

There are a few counts of this clonotype. This chain connects TRBV6-1 to TRBJ2-3; a weak D match, TRBD1 (6 bases). Germline V gene data show CDR1 as MNHNS and CDR2 as SASEGT. CDR3 length: 15 amino acids. With 6 bases removed from V and 1 base from J, the gap between germline ends came to 14 bases. For the CDR3, the DNA is TGTGCCAGCAGGTTCAGGGGAACGGGCACAGATACGCAGTATTTT. Its protein is CASRFRGTGTDTQYF.

This clonotype was detected ten times or more. The V gene is TRBV7-2, the J gene TRBJ2-1; 10 bases line up with TRBD2. J gave up 10 bases and V 5 bases, and 8 bases lay outside the gene matches. The CDR3 runs 14 residues. Germline V gene sequence: CDR1 SGHTA, CDR2 FQGNSA. In DNA form, the CDR3 reads TGTGCCAGCAGCCGGCTAGCGGGAGACAGGGAGCAGTTCTTC. Its translation is CASSRLAGDREQFF.

This clonotype occurred a few times. The chain uses TRBV29-1 and TRBJ2-3, with 7 bases fitting TRBD1. Germline V CDR1 and CDR2: SQVTM, ANQGSEA. This CDR3 is 13 amino acids long. The ends lost 6 bases at V and 4 bases at J; junction bases unmatched: 7. This chain's CDR3 is CSVRQGDADTQYF. CDR3 DNA: TGCAGCGTCCGACAGGGTGACGCAGATACGCAGTATTTT.

This clonotype came up many times. The CDR3 spells CSARGLAGVEGSEQYF. For the CDR3, the DNA is TGCAGTGCTAGGGGGCTAGCGGGAGTCGAAGGCTCCGAGCAGTACTTC. The chain carries TRBV20-1 and TRBJ2-7; 10 positions agree with TRBD2. The length of the CDR3 is 16 residues. After removal of 3 bases from V and 6 bases from J, the junction contained 14 bases not matched to a gene. The V gene's germline CDR1 is DFQATT and CDR2 SNEGSKA (reference sequence).

This clonotype was counted ten times or more. The chain combines TRBV12-3 or TRBV12-4 with TRBJ1-1; D unclear. V was pared by 0 bases and J by 10 bases, with 18 bases between. The CDR3 is made up of 15 amino acids. In nucleotides, the CDR3 is TGTGCCAGCAGTTTAGCAGGATTTGGGAGGAGTGCAGCTTTCTTT. This encodes CASSLAGFGRSAAFF.

This clonotype has only a few counts. The chain links TRBV7-3 to TRBJ2-1; TRBD1 or TRBD2 may be the D gene (5 bases each). The CDR3 runs to 13 residues. Germline CDR1 and CDR2: SGHTA and FQGTGA. The V gene lost 1 base and the J gene lost 13 bases, with 14 bases spanning the gap. DNA of the CDR3: TGTGCCAGCAGCTTAATAATCGGGGCGTTCCAGTTCTTC. Translating it yields CASSLIIGAFQFF.